These 14 T cell receptor beta chains came from one sample sequenced in a study of blood T cell repertoires in COVID-19. Sequencing was performed with immunoSEQ multiplex PCR; in TCRdb, only in-frame clones are kept and a portion is missing. The sample shows a few hundred thousand clones, around 84% of them seen only once. The material sequenced was peripheral blood. The receptors originated from a woman aged 18-29 years with acute or convalescent COVID-19.

This chain joins TRBV7-4 and TRBJ1-5, with a weak D call TRBD1 (6 bases). The CDR3 is made up of 13 amino acids. Germline values: CDR1 SGHVT, CDR2 SQSDAQ. The ends were cut back, 5 bases at V and 5 bases at J, with 10 bases in the middle. In DNA, the CDR3 is TGTGCCAGCAGCCTTCGACAGGATCAGCCCCAGCATTTT. This translates into CASSLRQDQPQHF.

The V gene is TRBV19, the J gene TRBJ1-1; TRBD1 matches 7 bases. The V segment lost 6 bases and the J segment 1 base; nucleotides outside the gene matches: 14. Germline V gene lookup returns CDR1 LNHDA and CDR2 SQIVND (reference sequence). There are 17 residues in the CDR3. CDR3 loop: CASSADRESGTNTEAFF. CDR3 bases: TGTGCCAGTAGCGCCGACAGGGAATCGGGGACGAACACTGAAGCTTTCTTT.

The genes are TRBV12-3 or TRBV12-4 and TRBJ2-1; D is unresolved. Trimming pared 3 bases from V and 6 bases from J, leaving 9 bases between. This CDR3 contains 13 residues. The CDR3 region has the DNA TGTGCCAGCAGTTTCCGGCGGCGCAATGAGCAGTTCTTC. Its protein is CASSFRRRNEQFF.

J is TRBJ2-3 and V is TRBV7-3, with D hard to call. Trimming removed 4 bases at V and 0 bases at J, with 8 bases between. The CDR3 has 14 amino acids. Per the germline V gene, CDR1 is SGHTA and CDR2 is FQGTGA. The CDR3 bases are TGTGCCAGCAGCTCAGCGTCTAGCACAGATACGCAGTATTTT. This encodes CASSSASSTDTQYF. The variable domain in full, with the rest retrieved from reference TRBV7-3 and TRBJ2-3, is GAGVSQTPSNKVTEKGKYVELRCDPISGHTALYWYRQSLGQGPEFLIYFQGTGAADDSGLPNDRFFAVRPEGSVSTLKIQRTERGDSAVYLCASSSASSTDTQYFGPGTRLTVL.

The chain links TRBV5-4 to TRBJ1-2; 7 nucleotides agree with TRBD1. The V gene end was trimmed by 1 base and the J gene end by 6 bases; junction bases not matched to a gene: 15. Germline CDR1 SGHNT, CDR2 YYREEE (reference sequence). CDR3 length equals 17 residues. CDR3 region: CASSLLVQGPVTDGYTF. The CDR3 nucleotides are TGTGCCAGCAGCTTGTTAGTACAGGGGCCCGTGACGGATGGCTACACCTTC.

In this sample, this clone turned up a few times. This rearrangement joins TRBV2 to TRBJ2-7; D is unresolved. V was cut by 7 bases and J by 3 bases, with 7 bases left in between. The CDR3 contains 11 residues. The V gene's germline CDR1 is SNHLY and CDR2 FYNNEI. The CDR3 protein is CASNQFYEQYF. The DNA for the CDR3 is TGTGCCAGCAACCAGTTCTACGAGCAGTACTTC.

This clone turned up a few times. This chain connects TRBV5-1 to TRBJ2-7; tentative D call: TRBD2 (7 bases). CDR3 length: 15 residues. Trimming took off 0 bases at V and 3 bases at J, with 13 bases between the two ends. Germline CDR1 SGHRS, CDR2 YFSETQ. CDR3 nucleotide sequence: TGCGCCAGCAGCTTGGAAGCGGGGACAATCTACGAGCAGTACTTC. Translated: CASSLEAGTIYEQYF.

This clone was picked up a small number of times. This chain connects TRBV7-2 to TRBJ1-2; D gene unclear. CDR1 and CDR2 (germline): SGHTA, FQGNSA. With 5 bases removed from V and 1 base from J, the gap between germline ends came to 11 bases. The CDR3 loop spans 14 amino acids. The CDR3 nucleotides read TGTGCCAGCAGCCATATCGACAATAACTATGGCTACACCTTC. This gives the protein CASSHIDNNYGYTF.

This chain joins TRBV6-5 and TRBJ2-2, with 7 bases aligning to TRBD2. The germline CDR1 and CDR2 sequences are MNHEY and SVGAGI. The CDR3 sequence is 16 residues long. Trimming cost V 2 bases and J 5 bases; bases outside gene matches: 8. The chain's CDR3 is CASSYTPASGTGELFF. CDR3 in DNA: TGTGCCAGCAGTTACACCCCGGCTAGCGGAACCGGGGAGCTGTTTTTT.

This chain joins TRBV9 and TRBJ2-2, with D tentatively TRBD2 (5 bases). With 5 bases removed from V and 3 bases from J, the gap between germline ends came to 14 bases. From germline, CDR1 is SGDLS and CDR2 YYNGEE. The CDR3 is made up of 15 amino acids. Written as DNA, the CDR3 is TGTGCCAGCAGGGAGGAAAGGGCAGACACCGGGGAGCTGTTTTTT. Protein sequence: CASREERADTGELFF.

This clone appeared once. CDR3 sequence (DNA): TGTGCCAGCAGTCTAACACTAGCGGCCTACGAGCAGTACTTC. Its protein is CASSLTLAAYEQYF. The chain is built from TRBV27 and TRBJ2-7, with 8 nucleotides matching TRBD2. With V trimmed by 5 bases and J by 2 bases, 5 bases remained unmatched. The CDR3 covers 14 residues. Germline loops: CDR1 MNHEY, CDR2 SMNVEV (reference sequence).

The V call is TRBV24-1, the J call TRBJ2-3, with 8 positions matching TRBD2. This CDR3 spans 18 amino acids. Per the germline V gene, CDR1 is KGHDR and CDR2 is SFDVKD. J gave up 0 bases and V 2 bases, and 9 bases lay outside the gene matches. The CDR3 DNA follows: TGTGCCACCAGTGATTCGCGGGAGGTTTACCTGAGCACAGATACGCAGTATTTT. Protein sequence: CATSDSREVYLSTDTQYF.

This chain links TRBV27 with TRBJ2-1; TRBD1 is a possible D gene (6 bases). The CDR3 totals 16 residues. V lost 7 bases and J 0 bases, leaving 16 bases between the germline ends. Germline CDR1 and CDR2: MNHEY and SMNVEV (reference sequence). The CDR3 sequence: CASTPLGAASYNEQFF. In nucleotides, the CDR3 is TGTGCCAGCACCCCCCTGGGGGCAGCCTCCTACAATGAGCAGTTCTTC.

This clone was picked up one time. The chain is built from TRBV2 and TRBJ1-4; TRBD1 matches at 8 bases. The CDR3 runs to 16 residues. The V gene end was trimmed by 4 bases and the J gene end by 0 bases; junction bases not matched to a gene: 4. The germline V gene encodes CDR1 SNHLY and CDR2 FYNNEI. In DNA, the CDR3 is TGTGCCAGCAGTGGGATACAGGGGGCAACTAATGAAAAACTGTTTTTT. It translates to CASSGIQGATNEKLFF.